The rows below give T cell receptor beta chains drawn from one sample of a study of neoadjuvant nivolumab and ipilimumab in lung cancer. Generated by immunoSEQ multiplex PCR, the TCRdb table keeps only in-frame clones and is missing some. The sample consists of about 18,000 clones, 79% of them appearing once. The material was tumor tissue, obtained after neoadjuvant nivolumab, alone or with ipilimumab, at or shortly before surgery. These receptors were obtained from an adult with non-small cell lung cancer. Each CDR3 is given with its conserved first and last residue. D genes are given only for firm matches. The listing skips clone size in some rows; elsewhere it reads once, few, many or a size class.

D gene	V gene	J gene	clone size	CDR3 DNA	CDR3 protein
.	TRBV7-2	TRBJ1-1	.	TGTGCCAGCAGCAGACAGGTGACTGAAGCTTTCTTT	CASSRQVTEAFF
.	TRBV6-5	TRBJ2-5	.	TGTGCCAGCAGGCTGTGGGGGGCGAAAGAGACCCAGTACTTC	CASRLWGAKETQYF
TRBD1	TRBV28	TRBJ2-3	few	TGTGCCAGCTTTCACGACAGGGTGGGCACAGATACGCAGTATTTT	CASFHDRVGTDTQYF
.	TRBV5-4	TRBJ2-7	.	TGTGCCAGCAGCCCGGCCGAGCCGGGGAGCTCCTACGAGCAGTACTTC	CASSPAEPGSSYEQYF
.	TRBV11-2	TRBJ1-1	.	TGTGCCAGCAGCTTAACACGTCTGAACACTGAAGCTTTCTTT	CASSLTRLNTEAFF
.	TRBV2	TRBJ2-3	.	TGTGCCAGCAGTGTACGCGGGCAGGGGAGGAATACGCAGTATTTT	CASSVRGQGRNTQYF
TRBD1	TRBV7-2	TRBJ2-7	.	TGTGCCAGCAGCTACGGTACACAGGGGGTCCACGAGCAGTACTTC	CASSYGTQGVHEQYF
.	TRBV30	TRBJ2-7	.	TGTGCCTGGAGTGTACGGGGGCCCGAGCAGTACTTC	CAWSVRGPEQYF
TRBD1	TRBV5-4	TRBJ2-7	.	TGTGCCAGCAGCTCAGGGGGTTCCTCCTACGAGCAGTACTTC	CASSSGGSSYEQYF
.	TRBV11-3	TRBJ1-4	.	TGTGCCAGCAGCTTAACCGCAGGACTTAATGAAAAACTGTTTTTT	CASSLTAGLNEKLFF
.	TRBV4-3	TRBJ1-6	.	TGCGCCAGCAGCCGAGGCAGGGAGAATTCACCCCTCCACTTT	CASSRGRENSPLHF
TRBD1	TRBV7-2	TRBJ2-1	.	TGCTCGACAGGGTCAAACTACAATGAGCAGTTCTTC	CSTGSNYNEQFF
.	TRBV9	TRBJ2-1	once	TGTGCCAGCAGCCCTACGCCCCCCGGGACCAGCTCCTACAATGAGCAGTTCTTC	CASSPTPPGTSSYNEQFF
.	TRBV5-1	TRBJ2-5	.	TGCGCCAGCAGCTTGTCTGACCGAAGCATAGAGACCCAGTACTTC	CASSLSDRSIETQYF
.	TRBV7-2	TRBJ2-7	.	TGTGCCAGCAGCTTATCTCCACTTTATTACGAGCAGTACTTC	CASSLSPLYYEQYF
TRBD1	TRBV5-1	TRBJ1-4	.	TGCGCCAGCAGCTCGGGACAGGGTAATGAAAAACTGTTTTTT	CASSSGQGNEKLFF
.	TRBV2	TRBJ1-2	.	TGTGCCAGCAGCCTAAGTACGGGGGCGAACTATGGCTACACCTTC	CASSLSTGANYGYTF
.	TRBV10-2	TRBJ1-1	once	TGCGCCAGCAGTGAGGTAGGAGTAGTGAACACTGAAGCTTTCTTT	CASSEVGVVNTEAFF
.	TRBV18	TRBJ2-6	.	TGTGCCAGCTCACCAAATCTATACGACTCTGGGGCCAACGTCCTGACTTTC	CASSPNLYDSGANVLTF
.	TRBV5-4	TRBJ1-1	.	TGTGCCAGCAGCTTCCCGGACCAGGGCCGTGAAGCTTTCTTT	CASSFPDQGREAFF
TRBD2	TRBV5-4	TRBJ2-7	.	TGTGCCAGCAGCTTTTCGACTAGCGGGGGTTTAAGCGAGCAGTACTTC	CASSFSTSGGLSEQYF
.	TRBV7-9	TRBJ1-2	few	TGTGCCAGCAGCTCACACAGCGGGGCGGAGGGCTACACCTTC	CASSSHSGAEGYTF
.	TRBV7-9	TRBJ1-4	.	TGTGCCAGCAGCTTAGGGGATCGTGCTAATGAAAAACTGTTTTTT	CASSLGDRANEKLFF
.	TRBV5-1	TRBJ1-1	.	TGCGCCAGCAGCTTTATAGATGGGACCACTGAAGCTTTCTTT	CASSFIDGTTEAFF
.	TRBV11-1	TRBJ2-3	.	TGTGCCAGCAGCTTTAAAGGAGGCGCAGATACGCAGTATTTT	CASSFKGGADTQYF
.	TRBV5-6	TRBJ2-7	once	TGTGCCAGCAGCCTTGCGGATAGTACCTTCTACGAGCAGTACTTC	CASSLADSTFYEQYF
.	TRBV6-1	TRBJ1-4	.	TGTGCCAGCAGTGATCTTCAGGGGTCAACTAATGAAAAACTGTTTTTT	CASSDLQGSTNEKLFF
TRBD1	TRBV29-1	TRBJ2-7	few	TGCAGCGTTCGGACAGGCGCCTACGAGCAGTACTTC	CSVRTGAYEQYF
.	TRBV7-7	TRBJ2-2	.	TGTGCTAGCAGCTTAACCGGGGGCAACACCGGGGAGCTGTTTTTT	CASSLTGGNTGELFF
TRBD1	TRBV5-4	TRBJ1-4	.	TGTGCCAGCAGCTTGGAGGGACAGGGTCGAAAACTGTTTTTT	CASSLEGQGRKLFF
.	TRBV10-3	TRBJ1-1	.	TGTGCCATCAGTGATTCGGGGACCACCCGGGGGACTGAAGCTTTCTTT	CAISDSGTTRGTEAFF
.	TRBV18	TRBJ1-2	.	TGTGCCAGCTCACAACAGGACACTAACTATGGCTACACCTTC	CASSQQDTNYGYTF
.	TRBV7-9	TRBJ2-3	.	TGTGCCAGCAGCTTCGCAGCGGCTAGCACAGATACGCAGTATTTT	CASSFAAASTDTQYF
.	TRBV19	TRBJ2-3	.	TGTGCCAGTAGGGACGGAGCGGCTAGCACAGATACGCAGTATTTT	CASRDGAASTDTQYF
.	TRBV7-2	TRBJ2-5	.	TGTGCCAGCAGCAGGGGGAGGGAGACCCAGTACTTC	CASSRGRETQYF
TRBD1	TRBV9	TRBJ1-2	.	TGTGCCAGCAGCACCAGCGGACAGGGGGCGGGCTATGGCTACACCTTC	CASSTSGQGAGYGYTF
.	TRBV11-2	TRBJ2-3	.	TGTGCCAGCAGCTTAATCGCACTCAGCACAGATACGCAGTATTTT	CASSLIALSTDTQYF
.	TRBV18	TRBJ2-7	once	TGTGCCAGCTCACCACCAAAAGGGGACGAGCAGTACTTC	CASSPPKGDEQYF
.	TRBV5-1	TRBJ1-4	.	TGCGCCAGCAGCTTTGGAGCAACTAATGAAAAACTGTTTTTT	CASSFGATNEKLFF
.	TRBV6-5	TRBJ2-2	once	TGTGCCAGCAGTTTTACCGGGGAGCTGTTTTTT	CASSFTGELFF
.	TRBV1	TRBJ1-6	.	TGCACCAGCAGCCAAGACGGGGGGCATTTTAATTCACCCCTCCACTTT	CTSSQDGGHFNSPLHF
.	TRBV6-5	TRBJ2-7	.	TGTGCCAGCAGTGAGAACACCAACTACGAGCAGTACTTC	CASSENTNYEQYF
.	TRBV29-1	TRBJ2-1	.	TGCAGCGTTGGAGTCAGCGGCGCTTGGAATGAGCAGTTCTTC	CSVGVSGAWNEQFF
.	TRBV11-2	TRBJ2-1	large	TGTGCCAGCAGCTCTCAATCGTTTGGGGTAATTGAGCAGTTCTTC	CASSSQSFGVIEQFF
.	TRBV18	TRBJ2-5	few	TGTGCCAGCTCACCAAGTCGGGGCAATCAAGAGACCCAGTACTTC	CASSPSRGNQETQYF
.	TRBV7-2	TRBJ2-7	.	TGTGCCAGCAGCTCCGTAGGACCCTACGAGCAGTACTTC	CASSSVGPYEQYF
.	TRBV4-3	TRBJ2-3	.	TGCGCCAGCAGCCAAGCACCCACCTTCACAGATACGCAGTATTTT	CASSQAPTFTDTQYF
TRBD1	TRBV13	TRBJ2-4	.	TGTGCCAGCAGCTTCAGACAGGGCGGAAACATTCAGTACTTC	CASSFRQGGNIQYF
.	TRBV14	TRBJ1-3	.	TGTGCCAGCAGCCCCCTCGGCTTGAGCTCTGGAAACACCATATATTTT	CASSPLGLSSGNTIYF
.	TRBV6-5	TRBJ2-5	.	TGTGCCAGCAGTTTCGGCCACCTCCAAGAGACCCAGTACTTC	CASSFGHLQETQYF
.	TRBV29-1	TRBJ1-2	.	TGCAGCGTACTGGGACGTCGGATAGACTATGGCTACACCTTC	CSVLGRRIDYGYTF
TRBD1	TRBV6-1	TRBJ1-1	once	TGTGCCAGCAGTGAAGCGAGGTGGGACAGGAACACTGAAGCTTTCTTT	CASSEARWDRNTEAFF
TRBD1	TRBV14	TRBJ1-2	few	TGTGCCAGCAGCCACATTGGACAGGCAATTGGCTACACCTTC	CASSHIGQAIGYTF